This T cell receptor beta chain comes out of a study of identical twins (dated by TCRdb to about 2016). Context from the whole study: To test whether fetal clonotypes persist, the study used deep sequencing on TCR alpha and beta repertoires from monozygotic twins, unrelated adults of various ages, and cord blood. To rule out contamination, replicate twin experiments were performed at different times with different library preparation protocols. Study-wide findings and limitations: Because the same donors could not be followed over many years, the conclusions relied on cross-sectional statistical analysis. A weaker excess of twin sharing was found in beta out-of-frame sequences because the signal-to-noise ratio was lowered by fewer shared sequences. Compared with coincidental sharing between unrelated individuals, an excess of low generation-probability sequences was observed among out-of-frame TCR alpha sequences shared between twins. In monozygotic twins, recombination models systematically underestimated out-of-frame TCR alpha sharing, but the models matched the sharing seen between unrelated individuals. Abundant cord blood beta clonotypes carried fewer insertions; young adult naive repertoires showed a weaker similar trend, while memory repertoires showed none. Zero-insertion analyses could be partly confounded by invariant T cells such as MAIT and iNKT, although diverse VJ usage argued against such confounding for most clonotypes.

Every donor was a healthy Caucasian. Three pairs of female monozygotic twins, all aged 18 to 29 years, were included in the twin cohort. Positive isolation kits from Invitrogen were used to isolate the CD4+ and CD8+ T cell populations. This clonotype occurred a few times. Its antigen is currently not known. Within one base of it there is no much larger clone, and no base qualities were kept. The germline V gene (reference sequence) specifies SEHNR as CDR1 and FQNEAQ as CDR2. Trimming takes 4 bases from V and 5 bases from J, and the germline ends sit 14 bases apart. The CDR3 measures 14 amino acids from cysteine to phenylalanine. Only the CDR3 portion is preserved as DNA: 42 bases, with reading frame beginning at the first base. The library was built by means of 5' RACE. The instrument given in TCRdb is Illumina HiSeq 2000. Template switching introduced a universal primer binding site; the final cDNA contained a unique molecular identifier, enabling accurate counting of TCR cDNA molecules. Specific primers in the conserved constant-segment region were used to synthesize first-strand cDNA for TCR alpha and beta chains. Each cDNA library was double barcoded, with a SMART-Mk sample barcode plus Illumina barcodes, to control for contamination. Two successive PCR steps introduced TruSeq adapter sequences along with Illumina sample barcodes. The Illumina HiSeq platform was used with custom primers to sequence TCR alpha and beta cDNA libraries. As for how the authors treated the data: MiGEC processed the raw reads to extract unique molecular identifiers, while MiXCR was used to determine the CDR3 positions. Recombination models were inferred per individual with the repgenHMM and IGoR tools using an EM algorithm. Shared clonotype analysis was performed with the tcR package in R, normalizing sharing by the product of cloneset sizes. Out-of-frame nonproductive sequences were analyzed to study raw recombination free of thymic and clonal selection effects. TCRdb itself trimmed the public reads at Q25 with fastp, ran MiXCR and retained productive beta chains. Rows with a matching CDR3 protein are joined into one entry that keeps the most common DNA and genes. TCRdb assigned the V and J calls; the authors' analysis was not used. Recorded for this sample are 400,000 to 600,000 distinct CDR3 sequences; approximately 20% of them occurred a single time. The ten top clones hold 0.48% of the sample.

These same data were also listed under a study on yellow fever vaccine responses in identical twins. In that second paper, the authors write: The T cell response to vaccination in identical twins was reported by the authors to appear partly convergent and partly personalized. In the study, vaccine-responding T cell clones were precisely tracked in identical twins.

Sequenced sample: CD4+ T cells sorted from blood. This receptor chain uses TRBV7-9 and TRBJ2-5; the D gene is perhaps TRBD1, on 5 matching bases. The receptor was isolated from a woman aged 18 to 35 in good health. Here is the DNA: TGTGCCAGCAGCTCTGCGTGGGGCCCCGAGACCCAGTACTTC. It encodes CASSSAWGPETQYF.